Listed below are T cell receptor beta chains from one sample, sequenced in a study of OX40 agonist ivuxolimab in advanced cancers. Assay used: immunoSEQ multiplex PCR; TCRdb lists only in-frame clones, some missing. The repertoire holds about 96,000 clones, with 84% as singletons. This specimen consisted of CD4+ or CD8+ T cells sorted from blood, obtained in a trial of the OX40 agonist ivuxolimab. These receptors came from an adult with an advanced solid tumor such as melanoma, head and neck, liver or kidney cancer. Both conserved end residues are part of each CDR3. The order of the fields is CDR3 protein, clone size, J gene, V gene. Clone sizes are given selectively: once, few, many, or a class where the clone is expanded.

CASSELDQGNEKLFF	NA	TRBJ1-4	TRBV25-1
CAIRKVDTQYF	NA	TRBJ2-3	TRBV10-3
CASGPSGRAAETQYF	once	TRBJ2-5	TRBV27
CASSLQVNYGYTF	few	TRBJ1-2	TRBV5-8
CASSNILLAEAFF	NA	TRBJ1-1	TRBV5-4
CASSGAQGRSAEAFF	few	TRBJ1-1	TRBV5-1
CASSQDLDGPNTEAFF	NA	TRBJ1-1	TRBV4-1
CASSFGEDQYF	NA	TRBJ2-5	TRBV5-6
CAIRGGLESGNTIYF	NA	TRBJ1-3	TRBV10-3
CASRPLQALRETQYF	NA	TRBJ2-5	TRBV6-5
CASIRAGFPEKLFF	NA	TRBJ1-4	TRBV19
CASTTVVGINSNQPQHF	NA	TRBJ1-5	TRBV5-8
CASRVGGSGGDTQYF	NA	TRBJ2-3	TRBV6-5
CASSSVEGPSGNTIYF	NA	TRBJ1-3	TRBV6-5
CASSSGGGETQYF	NA	TRBJ2-5	TRBV6-5
CASSESTLAGVTNEQFF	NA	TRBJ2-1	TRBV10-2
CASSEESKHNEQFF	NA	TRBJ2-1	TRBV2
CASSLTDRAKETQYF	NA	TRBJ2-5	TRBV27
CAWSPGQGSNQPQHF	NA	TRBJ1-5	TRBV30
CASSYPAEREEKLFF	few	TRBJ1-4	TRBV6-6
CASSLGRLYEQYF	NA	TRBJ2-7	TRBV6-6
CSVDLAQAGKPAGTGGFNYGYTF	NA	TRBJ1-2	TRBV29-1
CASSLGLASTDTQYF	NA	TRBJ2-3	TRBV5-1
CASSPPSTGPYEQYF	NA	TRBJ2-7	TRBV18
CASSPPIQGIEGRELFF	NA	TRBJ2-2	TRBV18
CASSIRGPEREQYF	NA	TRBJ2-7	TRBV19
CASSSTFTGAEQYF	NA	TRBJ2-7	TRBV7-2
CASSPSMSDEQFF	NA	TRBJ2-1	TRBV18
CASSPLAGGTYEQYF	NA	NA	TRBV5-1
CASSELWAGERNSPLHF	NA	TRBJ1-6	TRBV2
CASSMGDPPAYEQYF	NA	TRBJ2-7	TRBV19
CASSLEGRSGTSVHTQYF	NA	TRBJ2-3	TRBV5-1
CASSFSGGSPGELFF	NA	TRBJ2-2	TRBV7-6
CASSPTPVTSSGNTIYF	NA	TRBJ1-3	TRBV9
CASSVGVAGGWSEQFF	NA	TRBJ2-1	TRBV9
CASSSPEMGKNTQYF	NA	TRBJ2-3	TRBV7-9
CASSEGLAGTGAYEQYF	NA	TRBJ2-7	TRBV2
CASSLTSGSLGEQYF	NA	TRBJ2-7	TRBV5-8
CASSQGQGNEQFF	NA	TRBJ2-1	TRBV14